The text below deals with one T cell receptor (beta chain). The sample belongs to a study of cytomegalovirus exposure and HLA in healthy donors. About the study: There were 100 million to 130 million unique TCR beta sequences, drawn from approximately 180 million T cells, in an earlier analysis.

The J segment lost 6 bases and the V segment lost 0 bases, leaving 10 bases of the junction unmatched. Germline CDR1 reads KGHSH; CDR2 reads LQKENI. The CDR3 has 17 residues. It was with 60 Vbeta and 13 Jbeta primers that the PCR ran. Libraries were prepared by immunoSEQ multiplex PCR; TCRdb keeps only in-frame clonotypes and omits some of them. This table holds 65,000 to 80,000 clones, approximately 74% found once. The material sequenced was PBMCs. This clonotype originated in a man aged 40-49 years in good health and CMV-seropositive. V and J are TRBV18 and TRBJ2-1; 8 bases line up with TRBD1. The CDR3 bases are TGTGCCAGCTCACCACCGTTAGGACAGGGTAAACCCAATGAGCAGTTCTTC. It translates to CASSPPLGQGKPNEQFF.